This is a list of T cell receptor beta chains from one sample in a study of cytomegalovirus exposure and HLA in healthy donors. The protocol was immunoSEQ multiplex PCR, while the TCRdb copy is restricted to in-frame clones and leaves out a portion. The sample has over 150,000 clones, more than 70% seen once; the top ten hold about 4.9%. Sequenced material: PBMCs. These TCRs come from a male donor in good health and CMV-seronegative. CDR3s include the opening cysteine and the closing phenylalanine or tryptophan. Fields, in order: V gene, D gene, clone size, J gene, CDR3 DNA, CDR3 protein. A D gene is named only where the DNA matches it firmly. Clone size is stated in some rows and not others, as once, few, many or a class when expanded.

V: TRBV7-9
D: NA
size: NA
J: TRBJ1-5
DNA: TGTGCCAGCAGCCCATCAGGGCGCAATCAGCCCCAGCATTTT
CDR3: CASSPSGRNQPQHF

V: TRBV6-6
D: TRBD1
size: NA
J: TRBJ1-5
DNA: TGTGCCAGCAGGCTCTCAACAGGGGTGGCTCAGCCCCAGCATTTT
CDR3: CASRLSTGVAQPQHF

V: TRBV30
D: NA
size: once
J: TRBJ2-2
DNA: TGTGCCTGGAGTATACAGACCACCGGGGAGCTGTTTTTT
CDR3: CAWSIQTTGELFF

V: TRBV28
D: NA
size: NA
J: TRBJ2-5
DNA: TGTGCCAGCAGTTTTGGGGCCCAAGAGACCCAGTACTTC
CDR3: CASSFGAQETQYF

V: TRBV7-9
D: TRBD2
size: once
J: TRBJ2-1
DNA: TGTGCCAGCAGCCCCGGGACTAGCGGGGTTAATGAGCAGTTCTTC
CDR3: CASSPGTSGVNEQFF

V: TRBV27
D: TRBD1
size: once
J: TRBJ1-1
DNA: TGTGCCAGCAGTCCTCGACAGGGATCAATGAACACTGAAGCTTTCTTT
CDR3: CASSPRQGSMNTEAFF

V: TRBV28
D: TRBD1
size: NA
J: TRBJ2-7
DNA: TGTGCCAGCATTACGACAGGGAGCTACGAGCAGTACTTC
CDR3: CASITTGSYEQYF

V: TRBV5-1
D: NA
size: few
J: TRBJ2-1
DNA: TGCGCCAGCAGCTTAGGAGGTGAATACAATGAGCAGTTCTTC
CDR3: CASSLGGEYNEQFF

V: TRBV11-2
D: NA
size: NA
J: TRBJ2-1
DNA: TGTGCCACCCGGCGTAGCTCGTCCAATGAGCAGTTCTTC
CDR3: CATRRSSSNEQFF

V: TRBV4-2
D: TRBD2
size: NA
J: TRBJ2-2
DNA: TGTGCCAGCAGCCAAGATTTAGGACTAGCCACCGGGGAGCTGTTTTTT
CDR3: CASSQDLGLATGELFF

V: TRBV18
D: NA
size: NA
J: TRBJ2-7
DNA: TGTGCCAGCTCAAGACAGGCCCGGGAGCAGTACTTC
CDR3: CASSRQAREQYF

V: TRBV7-3
D: NA
size: NA
J: TRBJ2-2
DNA: TGTGCCAGCAGACTAGGGGGGGGACCGAACACCGGGGAGCTGTTTTTT
CDR3: CASRLGGGPNTGELFF

V: TRBV27
D: TRBD2
size: NA
J: TRBJ2-7
DNA: TGTGCCAGCAGTTTGTCTAGCGGGGGGAGCTCCTACGAGCAGTACTTC
CDR3: CASSLSSGGSSYEQYF

V: TRBV4-3
D: TRBD1
size: NA
J: TRBJ2-5
DNA: TGCGCCAGCAGCCCTTATCGGGACAGCCGGTACCAAGAGACCCAGTACTTC
CDR3: CASSPYRDSRYQETQYF

V: TRBV19
D: TRBD1
size: NA
J: TRBJ2-3
DNA: TGTGCCAGGCAAAAACAGGGGGCCTTCACAGATACGCAGTATTTT
CDR3: CARQKQGAFTDTQYF